This T cell receptor (beta chain) emerged from a study of glioma-infiltrating T cells. Study information: WHO grade II oligodendrogliomas or astrocytomas, plus non-recurrent WHO grade IV glioblastomas, were sampled. Target coverage was roughly 4- to 11-fold for 850,000 to 1,000,000 blood T cells. Findings of the study overall: Very few CDR3 sequences were shared between tissue and blood. Non-neoplastic patients had below-expected tissue-blood divergence, while all gliomas exceeded expectation.

About this clonotype itself: Its antigen is as yet unknown.

The iRepertoire nested amplicon-rescue multiplex PCR amplified TCR alpha and beta CDR3s from RNA. TCRdb processed the multiplex PCR reads anew with MiXCR; each CDR3 protein has one entry. The sample consists of fewer than 500,000 distinct CDR3 sequences, approximately 42% of them appearing once. V lost 0 bases and J 12 bases, leaving 24 bases between the germline ends. The CDR3 totals 15 residues. Per germline, CDR1 DFQATT and CDR2 SNEGSKA (reference sequence). The sample taken for sequencing was glioma tissue, nonneoplastic brain tissue, or PBMCs (not recorded which). This sequence was found in a human donor with low-grade glioma or glioblastoma, undergoing nonglioma brain surgery, or in good health (not recorded which). The chain uses TRBV20-1 and TRBJ2-7; no definite D call. This CDR3 reads CSARDTTEAFYKRYF. Written as DNA, the CDR3 is TGCAGTGCTAGAGATACTACTGAAGCTTTCTACAAGCGGTACTTC.